This T cell receptor (beta chain) was sequenced for a study of T cells in Graves' hyperthyroidism and ophthalmopathy. The CDR3 is made up of 17 amino acids. Germline V gene lookup returns CDR1 LGHDT and CDR2 YNNKEL (reference sequence). V was shortened by 0 bases and J by 2 bases, with 14 bases between the two germline ends. Patients having uncontrolled infection, another autoimmune disease, pregnancy or lactation were not included. RNA transcripts served as the template for amplifying TCR beta CDR3 regions. Primed by the HTBI set, a first-round RT-PCR was run on the TCR CDR3. TCRdb ran MiXCR on the multiplex PCR reads and lists one entry per CDR3 protein. The repertoire holds approximately 300,000 distinct CDR3 sequences, with roughly a fifth as singletons. The table lists this clonotype with many counts.

This rearrangement joins TRBV3-1 to TRBJ2-4; D is possibly TRBD1 or TRBD2 (6 bases each). This receptor was obtained from a man in his fifties or sixties with Graves' ophthalmopathy. The source material was blood. DNA for the CDR3: TGTGCCAGCAGCCAAGATCTGGGGGGCTGGACCAAAAACATTCAGTACTTC. It encodes CASSQDLGGWTKNIQYF.